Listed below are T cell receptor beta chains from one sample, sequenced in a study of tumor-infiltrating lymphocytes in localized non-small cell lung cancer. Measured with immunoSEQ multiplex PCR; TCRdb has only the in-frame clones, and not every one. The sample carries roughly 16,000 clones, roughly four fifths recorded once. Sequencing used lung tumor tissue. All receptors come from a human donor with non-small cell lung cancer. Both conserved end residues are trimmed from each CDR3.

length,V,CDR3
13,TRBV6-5,ASRAGPRGTDTQY
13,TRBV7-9,ASSLDTQGDSPLH
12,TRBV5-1,ASSFGQGAETQY
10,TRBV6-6,ASSYLDSEQF
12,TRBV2,ASVDRTVGTEAF
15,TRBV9,ASSANPTSGGPHEQF
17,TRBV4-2,ASSQDALRGELQNSPLH
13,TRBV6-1,ASSELPQVNYEQY
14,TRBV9,ASSVAGQGTGNTIY
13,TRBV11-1,ASSPTGGGQETQY
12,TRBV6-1,ASRLTGFEETQY
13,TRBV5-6,ASRHQGRNTGELF
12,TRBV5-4,ASSYGTSGRIQY
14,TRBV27,ASSFAPGQGFNEQF
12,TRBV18,ASSPGRDVDGYT
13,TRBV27,ASGVAATFTDTQY
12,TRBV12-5,ASGLQGITGELF
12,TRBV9,ASSVGVGNQPQH
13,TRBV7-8,ASSRETGGRVSQY
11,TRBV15,ATSRGGTDTQY
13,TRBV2,ASVREPISGNTIY
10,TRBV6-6,ASTHGAGELF
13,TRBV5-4,ASSRQGLYQETQY
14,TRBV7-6,ASTFPLSGKGETQY